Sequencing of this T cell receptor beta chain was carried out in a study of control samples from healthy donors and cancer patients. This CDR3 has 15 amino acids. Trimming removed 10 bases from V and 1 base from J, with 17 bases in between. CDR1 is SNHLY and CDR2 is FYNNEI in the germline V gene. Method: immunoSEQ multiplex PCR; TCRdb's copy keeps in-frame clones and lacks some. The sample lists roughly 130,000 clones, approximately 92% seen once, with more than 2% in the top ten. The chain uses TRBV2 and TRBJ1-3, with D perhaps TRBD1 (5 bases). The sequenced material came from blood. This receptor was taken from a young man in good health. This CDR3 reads CANKIGVNSGNTIYF. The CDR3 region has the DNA TGTGCCAACAAAATAGGGGTGAATTCTGGAAACACCATATATTTT.